This TCR beta chain was identified during a study of blood T cell repertoires in COVID-19. The CDR3 is 13 residues long. The V and J ends lost 6 bases and 5 bases, in that order; junction bases with no gene match: 1. Germline CDR1 MNHEY, CDR2 SMNVEV (reference sequence). Original methodology: Cell counts per sample came from amplifying reference gene primers. Using immunoSEQ multiplex PCR, the repertoire was profiled, and TCRdb retains in-frame clones only, with some absent. V and J calls plus clone size are reproduced from that table; the DNA served to infer D and trimming. There are 85,000 or so clones in the sample; more than 90% occur only once, and more than 4% lies in the top ten.

The TCR was taken from a human donor with active COVID-19. The donor label of this sample is uncertain. The sequencing sample was made of peripheral blood. The rearrangement links TRBV27 to TRBJ2-2, with 9 bases identical to TRBD1. DNA for the CDR3: TGTGCCAGCAGGACAGGGGGAACCGGGGAGCTGTTTTTT. Protein: CASRTGGTGELFF.